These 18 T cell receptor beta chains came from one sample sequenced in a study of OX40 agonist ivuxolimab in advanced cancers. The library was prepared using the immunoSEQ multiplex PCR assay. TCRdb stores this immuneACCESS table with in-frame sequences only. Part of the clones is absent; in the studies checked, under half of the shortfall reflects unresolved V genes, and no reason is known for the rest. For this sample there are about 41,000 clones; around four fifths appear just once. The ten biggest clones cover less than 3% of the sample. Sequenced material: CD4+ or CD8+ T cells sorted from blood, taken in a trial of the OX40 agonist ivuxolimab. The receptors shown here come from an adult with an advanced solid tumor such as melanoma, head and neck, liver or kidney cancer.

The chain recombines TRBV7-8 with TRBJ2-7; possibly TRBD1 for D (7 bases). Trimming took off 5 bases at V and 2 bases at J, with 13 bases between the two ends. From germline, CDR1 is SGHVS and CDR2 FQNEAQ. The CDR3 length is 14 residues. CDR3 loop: CASSRGTETYEQYF. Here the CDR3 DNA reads TGTGCCAGCAGCCGCGGGACAGAGACCTACGAGCAGTACTTC.

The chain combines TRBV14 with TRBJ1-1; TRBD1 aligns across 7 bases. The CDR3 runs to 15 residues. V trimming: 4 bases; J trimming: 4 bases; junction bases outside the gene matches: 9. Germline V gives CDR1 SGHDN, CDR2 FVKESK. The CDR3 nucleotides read TGTGCCAGCAGCCCTTACAGGGGATGGGGCACTGAAGCTTTCTTT. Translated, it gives CASSPYRGWGTEAFF.

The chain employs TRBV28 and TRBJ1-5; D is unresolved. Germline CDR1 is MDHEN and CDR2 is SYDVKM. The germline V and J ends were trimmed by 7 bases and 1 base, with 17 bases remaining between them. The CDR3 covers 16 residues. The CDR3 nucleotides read TGTGCCAGCATCGGGGAAGGGAGGCTAAGCAATCAGCCCCAGCATTTT. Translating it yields CASIGEGRLSNQPQHF.

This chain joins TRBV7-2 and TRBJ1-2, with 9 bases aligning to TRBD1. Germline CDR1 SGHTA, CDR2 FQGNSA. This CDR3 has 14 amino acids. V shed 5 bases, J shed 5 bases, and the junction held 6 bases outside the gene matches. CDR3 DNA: TGTGCCAGCAGCCCCCGGACAGGGGAGTATGGCTACACCTTC. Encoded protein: CASSPRTGEYGYTF.

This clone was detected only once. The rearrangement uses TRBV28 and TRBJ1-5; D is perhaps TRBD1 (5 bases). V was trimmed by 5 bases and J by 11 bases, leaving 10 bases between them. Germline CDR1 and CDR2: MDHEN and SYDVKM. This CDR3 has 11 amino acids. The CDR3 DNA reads TGTGCCAGCAGTCCGCTGGGGGCCCAGCATTTT. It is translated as CASSPLGAQHF. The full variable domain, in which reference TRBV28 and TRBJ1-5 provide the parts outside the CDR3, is DVKVTQSSRYLVKRTGEKVFLECVQDMDHENMFWYRQDPGLGLRLIYFSYDVKMKEKGDIPEGYSVSREKKERFSLILESASTNQTSMYLCASSPLGAQHFGDGTRLSIL.

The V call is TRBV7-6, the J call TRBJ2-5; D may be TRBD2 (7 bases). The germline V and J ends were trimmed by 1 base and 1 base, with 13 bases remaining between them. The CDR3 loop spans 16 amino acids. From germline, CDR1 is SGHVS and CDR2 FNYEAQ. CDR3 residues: CASSLEGGGFQETQYF. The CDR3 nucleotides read TGTGCCAGCAGCTTAGAAGGGGGGGGCTTCCAAGAGACCCAGTACTTC.

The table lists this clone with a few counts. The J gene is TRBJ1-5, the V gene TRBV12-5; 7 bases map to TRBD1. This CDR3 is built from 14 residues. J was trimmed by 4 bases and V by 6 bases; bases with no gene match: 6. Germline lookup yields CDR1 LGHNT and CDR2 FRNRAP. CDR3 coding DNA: TGTGCTAGTGGACGGGGACAGTCTAATCAGCCCCAGCATTTT. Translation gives CASGRGQSNQPQHF.

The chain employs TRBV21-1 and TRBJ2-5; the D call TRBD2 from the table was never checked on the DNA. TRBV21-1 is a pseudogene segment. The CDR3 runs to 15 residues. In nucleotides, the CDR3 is TGTGCCAGCAGCAAAGGCAGCGGGAGATGGGAGACCCAGTACTTC. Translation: CASSKGSGRWETQYF.

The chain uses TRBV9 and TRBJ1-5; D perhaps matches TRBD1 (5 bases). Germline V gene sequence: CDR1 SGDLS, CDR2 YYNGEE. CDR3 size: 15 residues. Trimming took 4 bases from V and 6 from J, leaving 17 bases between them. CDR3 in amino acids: CASSSQEGVSQPQHF. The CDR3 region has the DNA TGTGCCAGCAGCTCACAGGAAGGGGTAAGTCAGCCCCAGCATTTT.

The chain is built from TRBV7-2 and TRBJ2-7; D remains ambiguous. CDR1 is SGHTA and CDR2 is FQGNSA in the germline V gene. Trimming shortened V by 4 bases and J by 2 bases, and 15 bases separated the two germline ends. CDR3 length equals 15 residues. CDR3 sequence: CASSSPTTAPYEQYF. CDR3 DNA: TGTGCCAGCAGCTCCCCTACAACGGCGCCCTACGAGCAGTACTTC. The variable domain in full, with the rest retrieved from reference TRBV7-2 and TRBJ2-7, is GAGVSQSPSNKVTEKGKDVELRCDPISGHTALYWYRQSLGQGLEFLIYFQGNSAPDKSGLPSDRFSAERTGGSVSTLTIQRTQQEDSAVYLCASSSPTTAPYEQYFGPGTRLTVT.

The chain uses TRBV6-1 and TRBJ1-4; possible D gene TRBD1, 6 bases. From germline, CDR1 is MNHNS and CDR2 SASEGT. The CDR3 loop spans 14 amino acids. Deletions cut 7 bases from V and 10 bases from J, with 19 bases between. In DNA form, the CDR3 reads TGTGCCAGCACTCTTACCGAGGACAGCGCAAAACTGTTTTTT. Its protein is CASTLTEDSAKLFF.

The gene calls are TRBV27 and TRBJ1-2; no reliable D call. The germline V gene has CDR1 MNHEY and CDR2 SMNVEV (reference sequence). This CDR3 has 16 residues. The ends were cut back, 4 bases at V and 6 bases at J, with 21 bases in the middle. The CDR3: CASSSGSGPSQNGYTF. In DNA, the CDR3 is TGTGCCAGCAGTTCAGGCAGTGGACCTTCTCAAAATGGCTACACCTTC.

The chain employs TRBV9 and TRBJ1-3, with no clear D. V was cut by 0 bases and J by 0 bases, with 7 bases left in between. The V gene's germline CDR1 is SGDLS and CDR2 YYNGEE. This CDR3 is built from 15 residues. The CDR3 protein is CASSVASGSGNTIYF. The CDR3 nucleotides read TGTGCCAGCAGCGTAGCTTCCGGCTCTGGAAACACCATATATTTT.

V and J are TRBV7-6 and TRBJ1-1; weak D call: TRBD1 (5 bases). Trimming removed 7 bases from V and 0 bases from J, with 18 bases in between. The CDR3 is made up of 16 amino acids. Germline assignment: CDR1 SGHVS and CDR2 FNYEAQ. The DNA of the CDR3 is TGTGCCAGCACCTATATCGGGGGGGAGATGAACACTGAAGCTTTCTTT. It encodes CASTYIGGEMNTEAFF.

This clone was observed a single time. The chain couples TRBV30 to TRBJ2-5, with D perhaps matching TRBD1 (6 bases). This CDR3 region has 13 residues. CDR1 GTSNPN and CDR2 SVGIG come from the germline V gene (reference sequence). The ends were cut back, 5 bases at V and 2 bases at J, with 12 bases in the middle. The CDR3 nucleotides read TGTGCCTGGGAACGAACAGGGCAAGAGACCCAGTACTTC. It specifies CAWERTGQETQYF. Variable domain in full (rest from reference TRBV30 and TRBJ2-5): SQTIHQWPATLVQPVGSPLSLECTVEGTSNPNLYWYRQAAGRGLQLLFYSVGIGQISSEVPQNLSASRPQDRQFILSSKKLLLSDSGFYLCAWERTGQETQYFGPGTRLLVL.

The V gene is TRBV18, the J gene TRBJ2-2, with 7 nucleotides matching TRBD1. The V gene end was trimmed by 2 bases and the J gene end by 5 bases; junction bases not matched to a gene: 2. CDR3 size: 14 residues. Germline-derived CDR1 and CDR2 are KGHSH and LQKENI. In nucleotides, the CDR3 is TGTGCCAGCTCACCATCAGGGGGAACCGGGGAGCTGTTTTTT. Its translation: CASSPSGGTGELFF.

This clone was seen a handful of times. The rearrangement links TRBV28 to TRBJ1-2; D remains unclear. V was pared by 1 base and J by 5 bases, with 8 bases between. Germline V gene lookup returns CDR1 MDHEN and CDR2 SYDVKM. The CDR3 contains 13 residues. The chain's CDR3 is CASSLSGDYGYTF. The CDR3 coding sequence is TGTGCCAGCAGTTTATCAGGCGATTATGGCTACACCTTC.

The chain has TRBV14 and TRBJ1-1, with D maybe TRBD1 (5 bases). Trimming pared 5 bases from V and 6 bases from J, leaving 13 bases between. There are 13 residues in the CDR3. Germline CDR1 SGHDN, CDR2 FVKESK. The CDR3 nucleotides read TGTGCCAGCAGCAGAATCCCGGGGGCTGAAGCTTTCTTT. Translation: CASSRIPGAEAFF.